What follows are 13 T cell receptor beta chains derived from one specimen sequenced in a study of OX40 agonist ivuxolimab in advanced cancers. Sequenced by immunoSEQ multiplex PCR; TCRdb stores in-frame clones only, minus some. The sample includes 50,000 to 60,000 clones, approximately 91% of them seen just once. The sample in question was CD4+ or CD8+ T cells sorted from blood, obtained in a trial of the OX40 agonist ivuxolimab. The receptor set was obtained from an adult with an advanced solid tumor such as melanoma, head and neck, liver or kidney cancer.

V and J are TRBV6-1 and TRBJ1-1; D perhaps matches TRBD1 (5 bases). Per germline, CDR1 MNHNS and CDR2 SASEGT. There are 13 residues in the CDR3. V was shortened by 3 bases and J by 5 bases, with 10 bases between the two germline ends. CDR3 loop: CASSESEGTEAFF. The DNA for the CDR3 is TGTGCCAGCAGTGAGTCAGAGGGGACTGAAGCTTTCTTT.

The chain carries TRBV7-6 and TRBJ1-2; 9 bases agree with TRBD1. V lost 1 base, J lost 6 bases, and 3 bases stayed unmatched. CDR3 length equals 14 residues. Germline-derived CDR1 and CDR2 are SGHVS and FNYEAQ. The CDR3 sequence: CASSLGTGVDGYTF. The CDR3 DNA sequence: TGTGCCAGCAGCTTAGGGACAGGGGTGGATGGCTACACCTTC.

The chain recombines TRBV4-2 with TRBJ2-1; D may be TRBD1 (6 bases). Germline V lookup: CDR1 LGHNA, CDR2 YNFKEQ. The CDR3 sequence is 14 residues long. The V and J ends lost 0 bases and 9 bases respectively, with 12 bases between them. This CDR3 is CASSQEGTGPEQFF. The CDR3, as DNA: TGTGCCAGCAGCCAAGAGGGAACAGGGCCTGAGCAGTTCTTC.

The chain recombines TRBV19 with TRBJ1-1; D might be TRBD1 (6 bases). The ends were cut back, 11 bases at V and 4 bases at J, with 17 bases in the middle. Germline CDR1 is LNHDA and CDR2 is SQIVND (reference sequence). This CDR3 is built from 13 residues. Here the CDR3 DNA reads TGTGCCGTTTCACAGGGATGGGTCACTGAAGCTTTCTTT. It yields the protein CAVSQGWVTEAFF.

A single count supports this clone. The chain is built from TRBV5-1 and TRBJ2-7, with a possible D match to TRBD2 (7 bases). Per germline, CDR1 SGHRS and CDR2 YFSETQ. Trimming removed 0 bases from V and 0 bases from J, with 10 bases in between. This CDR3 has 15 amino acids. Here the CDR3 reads CASSLAGGDSYEQYF. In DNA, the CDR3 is TGCGCCAGCAGCTTGGCGGGGGGCGACTCCTACGAGCAGTACTTC.

CDR3 DNA sequence: TGTGCCAGCCGGGACAGTGTTTCCTACGAGCAGTACTTC. It specifies CASRDSVSYEQYF. V gene TRBV6-5 combines with J gene TRBJ2-7; 7 nucleotides agree with TRBD1. The CDR3 contains 13 residues. The J segment lost 1 base and the V segment lost 8 bases, leaving 5 bases of the junction unmatched. Germline V gene sequence: CDR1 MNHEY, CDR2 SVGAGI.

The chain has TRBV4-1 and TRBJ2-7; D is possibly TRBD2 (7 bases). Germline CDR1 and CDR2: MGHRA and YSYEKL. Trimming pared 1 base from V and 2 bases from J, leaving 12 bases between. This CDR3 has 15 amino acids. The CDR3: CASSQAAGAAYEQYF. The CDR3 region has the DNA TGCGCCAGCAGCCAAGCGGCGGGGGCCGCCTACGAGCAGTACTTC.

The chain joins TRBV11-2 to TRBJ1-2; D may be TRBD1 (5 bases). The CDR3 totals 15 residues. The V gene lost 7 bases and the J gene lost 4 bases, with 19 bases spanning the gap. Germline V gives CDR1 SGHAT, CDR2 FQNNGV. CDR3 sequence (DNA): TGTGCCAGCACCCGCGATAGGGGTTTTACCTATGGCTACACCTTC. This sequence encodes CASTRDRGFTYGYTF. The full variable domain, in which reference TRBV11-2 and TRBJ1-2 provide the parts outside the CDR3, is EAGVAQSPRYKIIEKRQSVAFWCNPISGHATLYWYQQILGQGPKLLIQFQNNGVVDDSQLPKDRFSAERLKGVDSTLKIQPAKLEDSAVYLCASTRDRGFTYGYTFGSGTRLTVV.

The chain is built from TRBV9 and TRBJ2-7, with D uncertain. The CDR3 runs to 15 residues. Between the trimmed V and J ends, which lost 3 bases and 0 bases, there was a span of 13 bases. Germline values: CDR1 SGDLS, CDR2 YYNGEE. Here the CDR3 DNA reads TGTGCCAGCAGCGCAGGTTTCACGAGCTCCTACGAGCAGTACTTC. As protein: CASSAGFTSSYEQYF.

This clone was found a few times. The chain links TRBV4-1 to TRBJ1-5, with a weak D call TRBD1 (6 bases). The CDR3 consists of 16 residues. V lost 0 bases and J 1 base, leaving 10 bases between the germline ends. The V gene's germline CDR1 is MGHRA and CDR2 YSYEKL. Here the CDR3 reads CASSQEGTGSNQPQHF. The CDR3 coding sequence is TGCGCCAGCAGCCAAGAAGGAACAGGGAGCAATCAGCCCCAGCATTTT.

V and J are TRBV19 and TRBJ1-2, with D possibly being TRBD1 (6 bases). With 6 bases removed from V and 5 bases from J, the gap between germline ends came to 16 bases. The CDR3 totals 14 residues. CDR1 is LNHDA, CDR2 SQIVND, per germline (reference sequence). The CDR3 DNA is TGTGCCAGTAGGGGGGCTGACCCAGCATATGGCTACACCTTC. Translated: CASRGADPAYGYTF.

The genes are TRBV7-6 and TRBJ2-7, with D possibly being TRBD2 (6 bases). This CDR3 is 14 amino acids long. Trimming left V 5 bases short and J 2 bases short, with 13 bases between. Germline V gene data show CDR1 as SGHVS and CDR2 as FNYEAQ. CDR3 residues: CASSPEAGTYEQYF. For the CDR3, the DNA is TGTGCCAGCAGCCCGGAGGCGGGGACCTACGAGCAGTACTTC.

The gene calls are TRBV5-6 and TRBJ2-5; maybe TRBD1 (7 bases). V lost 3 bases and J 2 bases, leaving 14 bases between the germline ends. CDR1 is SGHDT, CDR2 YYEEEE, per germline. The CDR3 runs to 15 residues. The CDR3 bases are TGTGCCAGCAGCTGGATGCAGGGGGGACAAGAGACCCAGTACTTC. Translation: CASSWMQGGQETQYF.